These 14 T cell receptor beta chains were all obtained from the same sample, sequenced in a study of early T cells in non-severe SARS-CoV-2 infection. TCRdb reanalysed the 5' RACE reads using MiXCR and keeps one entry per CDR3 protein. The sample lists about 70,000 distinct CDR3 sequences, approximately 4.6% occurring once. The sample here was whole blood, taken at baseline. These receptor sequences come from an adult who was a healthcare worker with PCR-confirmed SARS-CoV-2 infection or an uninfected control (not recorded which). The donor label of this sample is uncertain.

The chain couples TRBV24-1 to TRBJ2-3, with 9 bases identical to TRBD2. With 4 bases clipped from V and 4 bases from J, the junction kept 5 bases outside the gene matches. Germline V CDR1 and CDR2: KGHDR, SFDVKD. CDR3 length: 15 residues. In DNA, the CDR3 is TGTGCCACCAGTGACCCAGCGGGGGGCCCAGATACGCAGTATTTT. Translating gives CATSDPAGGPDTQYF.

This clonotype occurred many times. Relative to the germline gene, one junction end is altered; a read error may explain this. V is TRBV7-9 and J is TRBJ2-5, with D tentatively TRBD1 (6 bases). Germline V CDR1 and CDR2: SEHNR, FQNEAQ (reference sequence). This CDR3 spans 14 amino acids. The CDR3 DNA is TGCGCCAGCAGCCTGGGCGGACAGCAAGAGACCCAGTACTTC. Protein: CASSLGGQQETQYF.

The V call is TRBV24-1, the J call TRBJ2-7, with a possible D match to TRBD2 (6 bases). The ends were cut back, 4 bases at V and 4 bases at J, with 16 bases in the middle. Per the germline V gene, CDR1 is KGHDR and CDR2 is SFDVKD. CDR3 length: 15 residues. The CDR3 DNA follows: TGTGCCACCAGTGACTCTGGACTACCCCCTTACGAGCAGTACTTC. Protein sequence: CATSDSGLPPYEQYF.

There are many counts of this clonotype. The CDR3 DNA is TGTGCCAGCAGCCAAGGAATCCTCGGGACAGAAGAAAAACTGTTTTTT. This encodes CASSQGILGTEEKLFF. This chain connects TRBV4-2 to TRBJ1-4; 7 bases are a match to TRBD1. Trimming removed 1 base from V and 8 bases from J; junction bases left unmatched: 10. The CDR3 extends over 16 amino acids. Germline V lookup: CDR1 LGHNA, CDR2 YNFKEQ.

The J gene is TRBJ2-7, the V gene TRBV7-2, with 7 positions matching TRBD2. The junction had 6 bases not matched to a gene; V was cut back by 2 bases and J by 2 bases. Germline V gene data show CDR1 as SGHTA and CDR2 as FQGNSA. The CDR3 consists of 15 residues. The CDR3 sequence is CASSLRRGGTYEQYF. For the CDR3, the DNA is TGTGCCAGCAGCTTAAGGCGGGGAGGGACCTACGAGCAGTACTTC.

This clonotype has just a few counts. V and J are TRBV7-9 and TRBJ2-1, with TRBD1 identical over 9 bases. With 5 bases clipped from V and 5 bases from J, the junction kept 10 bases outside the gene matches. This CDR3 is built from 16 residues. CDR1 and CDR2 from the germline V gene are SEHNR and FQNEAQ (reference sequence). The CDR3 coding sequence is TGTGCCAGCAGCCCTCTGCGGGGACAGGGAAACAATGAGCAGTTCTTC. Translation gives CASSPLRGQGNNEQFF.

V and J are TRBV7-2 and TRBJ2-3, with 12 bases matching TRBD2. The germline V gene has CDR1 SGHTA and CDR2 FQGNSA. The CDR3 spans 17 residues. The V segment lost 5 bases and the J segment 6 bases; nucleotides outside the gene matches: 12. The CDR3 region is CASSPRRASGGADTQYF. CDR3 in DNA: TGTGCCAGCAGCCCACGCAGGGCTAGCGGGGGGGCGGATACGCAGTATTTT. The variable domain in full, completed from reference TRBV7-2 and TRBJ2-3, reads GAGVSQSPSNKVTEKGKDVELRCDPISGHTALYWYRQSLGQGLEFLIYFQGNSAPDKSGLPSDRFSAERTGGSVSTLTIQRTQQEDSAVYLCASSPRRASGGADTQYFGPGTRLTVL.

This clonotype has ten or more counts. This rearrangement joins TRBV6-2 or TRBV6-3 to TRBJ2-1; D gene ambiguous. The CDR3 has 14 residues. V shed 2 bases and J shed 2 bases, with 7 bases lying between them. In germline, CDR1 is MNHEY, CDR2 SVGEGT. The CDR3 protein is CASSYAEAYNEQFF. CDR3 DNA: TGTGCCAGCAGTTACGCTGAGGCCTACAATGAGCAGTTCTTC.

This clonotype was recorded many times. The chain links TRBV30 to TRBJ1-2; D gene ambiguous. V lost 0 bases and J 5 bases, leaving 10 bases between the germline ends. This CDR3 spans 13 amino acids. Germline V gene lookup returns CDR1 GTSNPN and CDR2 SVGIG (reference sequence). CDR3 loop: CAWSVGMTYGYTF. The CDR3, as DNA: TGTGCCTGGAGTGTAGGCATGACATATGGCTACACCTTC.

This clonotype is labeled medium-sized. The CDR3 region is CASSLVTGTYGYTF. CDR3 nucleotides: TGTGCCAGCAGTTTGGTCACAGGGACCTATGGCTACACCTTC. The genes are TRBV12-3 or TRBV12-4 and TRBJ1-2, with D possibly being TRBD1 (6 bases). The CDR3 has 14 residues. V was shortened by 3 bases and J by 4 bases, with 12 bases between the two germline ends.

The sample holds many counts of this clonotype. The chain links TRBV20-1 to TRBJ1-5; D perhaps matches TRBD1 (6 bases). Trimming shortened V by 3 bases and J by 7 bases, and 16 bases separated the two germline ends. The germline gives CDR1 DFQATT, CDR2 SNEGSKA (reference sequence). This CDR3 region has 14 residues. Here the CDR3 reads CSARPGGPTQPQHF. The CDR3 bases are TGCAGTGCTAGGCCCGGGGGCCCGACCCAGCCCCAGCATTTT.

The V gene is TRBV4-2, the J gene TRBJ1-6; no definite D call. Trimming cost V 3 bases and J 14 bases, with 8 bases left between them. This CDR3 has 11 residues. The germline V gene encodes CDR1 LGHNA and CDR2 YNFKEQ. CDR3 protein: CASSQGSALHF. The CDR3 bases are TGTGCCAGCAGCCAGGGATCCGCCCTCCACTTT.

This clonotype was found many times. The gene calls are TRBV10-1 and TRBJ2-2, with TRBD2 matching over 13 bases. Germline loops: CDR1 WNHNN, CDR2 SYGVQD (reference sequence). V was pared by 0 bases and J by 3 bases, with 7 bases of the junction left unmatched. CDR3 length: 19 residues. CDR3 nucleotides: TGCGCCAGCAGTGAGTCAGGACTAGCGGGGGCCCTGGACACCGGGGAGCTGTTTTTT. Its translation: CASSESGLAGALDTGELFF.

In this sample, this clonotype turned up many times. The chain employs TRBV27 and TRBJ2-7; no clear D. Trimming shortened V by 8 bases and J by 7 bases, and 15 bases separated the two germline ends. The CDR3 spans 12 residues. Germline CDR1 reads MNHEY; CDR2 reads SMNVEV (reference sequence). CDR3 protein: CASSLMGREQYF. The CDR3 bases are TGTGCCAGCTCACTGATGGGCAGGGAGCAGTACTTC.